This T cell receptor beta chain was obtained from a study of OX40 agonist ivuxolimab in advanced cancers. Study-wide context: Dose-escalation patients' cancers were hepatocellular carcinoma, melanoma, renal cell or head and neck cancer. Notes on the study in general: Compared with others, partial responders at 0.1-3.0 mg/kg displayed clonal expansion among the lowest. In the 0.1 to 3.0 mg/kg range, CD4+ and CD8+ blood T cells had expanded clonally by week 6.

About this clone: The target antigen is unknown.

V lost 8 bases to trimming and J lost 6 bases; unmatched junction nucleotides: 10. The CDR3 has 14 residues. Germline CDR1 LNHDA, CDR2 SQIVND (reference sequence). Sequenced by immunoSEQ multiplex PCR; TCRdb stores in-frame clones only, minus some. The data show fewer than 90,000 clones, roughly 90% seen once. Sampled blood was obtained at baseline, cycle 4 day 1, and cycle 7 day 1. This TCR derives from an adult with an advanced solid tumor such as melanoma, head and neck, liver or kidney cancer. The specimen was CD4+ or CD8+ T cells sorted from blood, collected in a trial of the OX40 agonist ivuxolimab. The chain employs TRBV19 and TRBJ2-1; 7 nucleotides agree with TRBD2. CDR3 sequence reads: CASSGAGEGNEQFF. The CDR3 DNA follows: TGTGCCAGTTCTGGGGCGGGAGAAGGCAATGAGCAGTTCTTC.